The present TCR beta chain was sequenced within a study of shared T cell receptors in the human thymus. Measured with immunoSEQ multiplex PCR; TCRdb has only the in-frame clones, and not every one. The table shows approximately 580,000 clones, with roughly 74% occurring only once. V was clipped by 5 bases and J by 5 bases; unmatched bases: 9. Germline loops: CDR1 MNHEY, CDR2 SMNVEV (reference sequence). This CDR3 spans 14 amino acids. The data also belong to a second study, concerning human thymus T cells. That work adds: Thymic tissue was derived from resections collected during corrective heart surgery. Usage of V and J genes appeared biased in thymic and blood repertoires. Related work found strong thymic repertoire overlap between unrelated individuals.

The chain has TRBV27 and TRBJ2-7, with 7 bases identical to TRBD1. Sequencing used thymocytes. The source is a boy under two years old with a congenital heart defect. CDR3 sequence (DNA): TGTGCCAGCAGTCAATACAGGGGATTAAACGAGCAGTACTTC. The encoded protein is CASSQYRGLNEQYF.